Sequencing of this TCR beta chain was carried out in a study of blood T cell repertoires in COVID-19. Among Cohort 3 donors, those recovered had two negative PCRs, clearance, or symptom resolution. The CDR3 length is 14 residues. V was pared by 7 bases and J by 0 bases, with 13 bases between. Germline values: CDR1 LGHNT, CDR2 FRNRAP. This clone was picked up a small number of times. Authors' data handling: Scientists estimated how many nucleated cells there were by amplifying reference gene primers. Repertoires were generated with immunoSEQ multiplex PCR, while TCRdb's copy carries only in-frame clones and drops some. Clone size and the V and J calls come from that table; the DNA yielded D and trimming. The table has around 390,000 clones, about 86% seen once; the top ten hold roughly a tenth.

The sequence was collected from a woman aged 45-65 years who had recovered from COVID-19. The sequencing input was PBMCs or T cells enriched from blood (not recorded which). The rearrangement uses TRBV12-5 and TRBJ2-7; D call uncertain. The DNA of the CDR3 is TGTGCTAGTGCCGAGAGCTACAGCTCCTACGAGCAGTACTTC. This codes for CASAESYSSYEQYF.